The rows below give T cell receptor beta chains drawn from one sample of a study of blood T cells in healthy people across ages. TCRdb passed the 5' RACE reads through MiXCR, listing each CDR3 protein once. Of around 1,500,000 distinct CDR3 sequences listed, roughly 27% are singletons. The sequencing input was blood. These receptors were obtained from a woman in her thirties in good health. Both conserved end residues are part of each CDR3. The D gene is left open where the match is weak. Clone size, where shown, is once, few, many, or a class for clones that have expanded.

clone_size j_call v_call d_call cdr3_aa cdr3_nt
many TRBJ2-1 TRBV7-9 TRBD2 CASSETSEPVYEQFF TGTGCCAGCAGCGAAACTAGCGAACCAGTCTATGAGCAGTTCTTC
NA TRBJ2-5 TRBV5-4 TRBD1 CASSPRTGGLWETQYF TGTGCCAGCAGCCCTAGGACAGGGGGTCTGTGGGAGACCCAGTACTTC
NA TRBJ1-6 TRBV20-1 TRBD1 CSARDRAAVSPLHF TGCAGTGCCCGGGACAGGGCTGCGGTCTCACCCCTCCACTTT
NA TRBJ2-3 TRBV12-3/TRBV12-4 NA CASLGASADTQYF TGCGCCAGCTTGGGGGCATCCGCAGATACGCAGTATTTT
few TRBJ2-3 TRBV5-6 TRBD1 CASSSLTGDTDTQYF TGTGCCAGCAGCTCGCTGACAGGGGACACAGATACGCAGTATTTT
few TRBJ1-2 TRBV20-1 NA CSAGDTTNYGYTF TGCAGTGCGGGGGACACCACTAACTATGGCTACACCTTC
few TRBJ2-5 TRBV5-6 TRBD2 CASSFFSGTGLAGQETQYF TGTGCCAGCAGCTTTTTTAGCGGAACGGGACTAGCGGGACAAGAGACCCAGTACTTC
NA TRBJ1-2 TRBV29-1 NA CSVEGQGYCGYTF TGCAGCGTTGAAGGGCAGGGTTACTGTGGCTACACCTTC
NA TRBJ2-2 TRBV28 TRBD1 CASSFRDRESGELFF TGTGCCAGCAGTTTTCGGGACAGGGAGTCCGGGGAGCTGTTTTTT
few TRBJ2-3 TRBV12-3/TRBV12-4 TRBD1 CASRLTGSYTDTQYF TGTGCCAGCAGGTTGACAGGGAGTTACACAGATACGCAGTATTTT
few TRBJ2-2 TRBV5-1 TRBD2 CASSLAASGSTTYTGELFF TGCGCCAGCAGCTTGGCCGCTAGCGGGAGTACTACCTACACCGGGGAGCTGTTTTTT
many TRBJ1-5 TRBV20-1 NA CSASGRNQPQHF TGCAGTGCTAGTGGCCGCAATCAGCCCCAGCATTTT
NA TRBJ2-7 TRBV29-1 TRBD1 CSVGSGGRRTYEQYF TGCAGCGTTGGATCAGGGGGAAGGAGGACCTACGAGCAGTACTTC
NA TRBJ1-2 TRBV20-1 NA CSGAVENNYGYTF TGCAGTGGGGCCGTGGAGAATAACTATGGCTACACCTTC
NA TRBJ2-1 TRBV5-1 NA CASSLVFLGGYNEQFF TGCGCCAGCAGCTTGGTATTCCTTGGCGGCTACAATGAGCAGTTCTTC
few TRBJ1-2 TRBV7-9 TRBD1 CASSSPGTVSEERNYGYTF TGTGCCAGCAGCTCCCCCGGGACAGTCTCCGAAGAGAGAAACTATGGCTACACCTTC
few TRBJ2-5 TRBV7-2 TRBD2 CASSLGGAGEAQYF TGTGCCAGCAGCTTAGGAGGGGCGGGAGAGGCCCAGTACTTC
NA TRBJ1-5 TRBV28 TRBD1 CAGSFLIMLRQGAGQPQHF TGTGCCGGCAGTTTTCTAATTATGCTCAGACAGGGGGCCGGACAGCCCCAGCATTTT
few TRBJ2-1 TRBV20-1 NA CSATPGPSSYNEQFF TGCAGTGCTACGCCGGGGCCCAGCTCCTACAATGAGCAGTTCTTC
few TRBJ2-6 TRBV28 NA CASSRLGAGANVLTF TGTGCCAGCAGCCGCTTGGGTGCTGGGGCCAACGTCCTGACTTTC
few TRBJ2-3 TRBV10-3 NA CASSAGDPTDTQYF TGTGCCAGTAGCGCAGGGGACCCCACAGATACGCAGTATTTT
few TRBJ2-5 TRBV7-2 TRBD2 CASSLVAGGPRETQYF TGTGCCAGCAGCTTAGTAGCGGGAGGGCCGAGGGAGACCCAGTACTTC
NA TRBJ2-6 TRBV5-1 TRBD1 CASSPIRDRGDSGANVLTF TGCGCCAGCAGTCCTATCCGGGACAGGGGGGACTCTGGGGCCAACGTCCTGACTTTC
NA TRBJ2-2 TRBV10-1 NA CASSDPITGELFF TGCGCCAGCAGTGACCCCATTACCGGGGAGCTGTTTTTT
few TRBJ2-1 TRBV24-1 TRBD2 CATSDRTSSGRSEQFF TGTGCCACCAGTGATCGGACTAGCTCGGGACGGTCTGAGCAGTTCTTC
few TRBJ2-3 TRBV4-1 NA CASSQEGQGKSTQYF TGCGCCAGCAGCCAAGAAGGGCAGGGGAAAAGTACGCAGTATTTT
many TRBJ2-5 TRBV15 TRBD2 CATSSPGTSGARETQYF TGTGCCACCAGCAGTCCCGGGACTAGCGGCGCCCGGGAGACCCAGTACTTC
NA TRBJ2-1 TRBV24-1 TRBD1 CAAAGQGGSEQFF TGTGCCGCCGCGGGACAGGGTGGGAGTGAGCAGTTCTTC
few TRBJ2-7 TRBV3-1 TRBD1 CASSQVRAGGEQYF TGTGCCAGCAGCCAAGTACGGGCAGGGGGCGAGCAGTACTTC
few TRBJ2-3 TRBV21-1 NA CASSKEGGTDTQYF TGTGCCAGCAGCAAAGAGGGCGGCACAGATACGCAGTATTTT
NA TRBJ1-1 TRBV12-3/TRBV12-4 NA CASSLNVDTEAFF TGTGCCAGCAGTTTAAACGTTGACACTGAAGCTTTCTTT
NA TRBJ1-5 TRBV7-9 NA CASSLEYRPQHF TGTGCCAGCAGCCTTGAGTATCGGCCCCAGCATTTT